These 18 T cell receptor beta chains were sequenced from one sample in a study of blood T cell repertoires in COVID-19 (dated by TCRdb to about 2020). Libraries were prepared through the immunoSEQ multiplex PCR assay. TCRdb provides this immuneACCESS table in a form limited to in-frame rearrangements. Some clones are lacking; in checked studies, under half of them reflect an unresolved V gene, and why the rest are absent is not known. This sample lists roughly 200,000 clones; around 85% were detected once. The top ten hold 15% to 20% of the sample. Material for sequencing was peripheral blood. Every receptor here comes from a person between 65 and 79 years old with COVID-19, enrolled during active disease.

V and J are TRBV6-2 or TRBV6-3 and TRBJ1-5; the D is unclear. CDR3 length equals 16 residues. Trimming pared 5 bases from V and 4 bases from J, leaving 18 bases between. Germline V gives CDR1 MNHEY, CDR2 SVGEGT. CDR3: CASSPGRRNSNQPQHF. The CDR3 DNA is TGTGCCAGCAGTCCAGGCAGACGGAATTCAAATCAGCCCCAGCATTTT.

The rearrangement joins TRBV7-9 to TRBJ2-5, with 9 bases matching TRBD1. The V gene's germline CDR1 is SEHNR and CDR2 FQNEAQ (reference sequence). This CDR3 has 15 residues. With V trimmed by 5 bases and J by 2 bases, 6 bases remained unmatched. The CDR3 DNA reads TGTGCCAGCAGCCTGCGACAGGGGGGGCAAGAGACCCAGTACTTC. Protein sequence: CASSLRQGGQETQYF.

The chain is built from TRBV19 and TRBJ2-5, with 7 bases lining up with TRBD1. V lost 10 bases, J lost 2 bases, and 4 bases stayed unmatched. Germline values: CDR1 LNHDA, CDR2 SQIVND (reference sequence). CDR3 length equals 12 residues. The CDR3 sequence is CAKGQTQETQYF. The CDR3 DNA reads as TGTGCCAAGGGACAGACACAAGAGACCCAGTACTTC.

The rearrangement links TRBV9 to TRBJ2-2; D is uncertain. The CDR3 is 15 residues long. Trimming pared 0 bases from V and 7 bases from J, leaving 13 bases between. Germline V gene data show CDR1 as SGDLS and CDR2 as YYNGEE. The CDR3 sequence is CASSVVSTGFGELFF. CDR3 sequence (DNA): TGTGCCAGCAGCGTAGTGAGTACGGGTTTCGGGGAGCTGTTTTTT.

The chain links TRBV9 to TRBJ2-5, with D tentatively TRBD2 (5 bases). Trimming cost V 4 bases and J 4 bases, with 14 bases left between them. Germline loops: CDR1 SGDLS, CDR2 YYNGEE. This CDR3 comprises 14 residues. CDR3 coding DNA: TGTGCCAGCAGCCCGCGTCTAGGAGGAGAGACCCAGTACTTC. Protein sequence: CASSPRLGGETQYF. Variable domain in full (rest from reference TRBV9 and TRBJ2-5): DSGVTQTPKHLITATGQRVTLRCSPRSGDLSVYWYQQSLDQGLQFLIQYYNGEERAKGNILERFSAQQFPDLHSELNLSSLELGDSALYFCASSPRLGGETQYFGPGTRLLVL.

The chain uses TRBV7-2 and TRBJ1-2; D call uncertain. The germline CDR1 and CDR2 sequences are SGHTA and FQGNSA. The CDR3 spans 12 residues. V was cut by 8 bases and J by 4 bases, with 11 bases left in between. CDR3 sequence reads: CASGRPGYGYTF. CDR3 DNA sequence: TGTGCCAGCGGGAGGCCCGGCTATGGCTACACCTTC.

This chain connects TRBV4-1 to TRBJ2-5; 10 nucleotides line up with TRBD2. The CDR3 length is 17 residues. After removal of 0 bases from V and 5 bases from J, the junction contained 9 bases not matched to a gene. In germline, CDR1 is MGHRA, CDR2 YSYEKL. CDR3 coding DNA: TGCGCCAGCAGCCAAGATTTCAGAGCGGGAGGGCCGGAGACCCAGTACTTC. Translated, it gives CASSQDFRAGGPETQYF.

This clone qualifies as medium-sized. The CDR3 sequence is CASSSGGQGNYGYTF. CDR3 bases: TGTGCCAGCAGCTCGGGAGGACAGGGTAACTATGGCTACACCTTC. V usage is TRBV5-4 and J usage is TRBJ1-2, with 8 nucleotides matching TRBD1. Germline lookup yields CDR1 SGHNT and CDR2 YYREEE (reference sequence). The CDR3 runs to 15 residues. The V gene end was trimmed by 3 bases and the J gene end by 1 base; junction bases not matched to a gene: 5.

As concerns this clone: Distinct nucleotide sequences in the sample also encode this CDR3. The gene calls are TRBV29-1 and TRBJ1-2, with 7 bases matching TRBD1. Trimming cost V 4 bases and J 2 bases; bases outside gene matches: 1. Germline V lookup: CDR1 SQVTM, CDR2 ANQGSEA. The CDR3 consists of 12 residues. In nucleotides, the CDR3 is TGCAGCGTTGGGGACAGCAACTATGGCTACACCTTC. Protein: CSVGDSNYGYTF.

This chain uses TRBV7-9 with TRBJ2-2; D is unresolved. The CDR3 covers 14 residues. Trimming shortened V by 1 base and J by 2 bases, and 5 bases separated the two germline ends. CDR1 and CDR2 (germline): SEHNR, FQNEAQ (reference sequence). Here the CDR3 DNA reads TGTGCCAGCAGCTTAGTCACAAACACCGGGGAGCTGTTTTTT. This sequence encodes CASSLVTNTGELFF.

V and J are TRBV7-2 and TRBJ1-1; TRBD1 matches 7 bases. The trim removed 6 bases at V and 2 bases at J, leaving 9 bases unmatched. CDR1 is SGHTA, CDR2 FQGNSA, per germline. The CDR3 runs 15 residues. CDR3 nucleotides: TGTGCCAGCAGTAAGGGGGACAGCTTTAACACTGAAGCTTTCTTT. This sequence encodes CASSKGDSFNTEAFF.

This CDR3 is CASSLTSWNEQFF. As DNA, the CDR3 is TGTGCCAGCAGCTTGACTAGCTGGAATGAGCAGTTCTTC. This chain uses TRBV5-4 with TRBJ2-1; D perhaps matches TRBD2 (6 bases). There are 13 residues in the CDR3. Germline values: CDR1 SGHNT, CDR2 YYREEE (reference sequence). V lost 1 base, J lost 7 bases, and 9 bases lay in between.

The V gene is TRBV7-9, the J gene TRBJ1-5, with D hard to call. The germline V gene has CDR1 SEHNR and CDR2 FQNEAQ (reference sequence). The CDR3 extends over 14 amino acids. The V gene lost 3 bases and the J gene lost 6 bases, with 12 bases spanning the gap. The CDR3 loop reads CASSFATAGQPQHF. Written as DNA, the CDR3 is TGTGCCAGCAGCTTCGCCACAGCCGGTCAGCCCCAGCATTTT.

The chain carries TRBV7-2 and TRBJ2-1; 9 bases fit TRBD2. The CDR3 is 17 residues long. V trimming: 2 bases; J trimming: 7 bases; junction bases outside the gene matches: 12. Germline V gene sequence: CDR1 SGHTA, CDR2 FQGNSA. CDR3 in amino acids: CASSLRTLAGLYNEQFF. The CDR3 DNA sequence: TGTGCCAGCAGCTTAAGGACGCTAGCGGGATTATATAATGAGCAGTTCTTC.

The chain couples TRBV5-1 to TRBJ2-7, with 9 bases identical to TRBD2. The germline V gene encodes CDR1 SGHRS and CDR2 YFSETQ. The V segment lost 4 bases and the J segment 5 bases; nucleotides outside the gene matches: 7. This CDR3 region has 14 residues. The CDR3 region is CASSTSGLAHEQYF. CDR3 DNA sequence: TGCGCCAGCAGCACCTCGGGACTAGCTCACGAGCAGTACTTC.

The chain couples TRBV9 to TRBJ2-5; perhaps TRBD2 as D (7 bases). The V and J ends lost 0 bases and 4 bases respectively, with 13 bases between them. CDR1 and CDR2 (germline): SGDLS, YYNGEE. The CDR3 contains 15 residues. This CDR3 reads CASSVGSGGRETQYF. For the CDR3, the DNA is TGTGCCAGCAGCGTAGGATCCGGGGGGCGAGAGACCCAGTACTTC.

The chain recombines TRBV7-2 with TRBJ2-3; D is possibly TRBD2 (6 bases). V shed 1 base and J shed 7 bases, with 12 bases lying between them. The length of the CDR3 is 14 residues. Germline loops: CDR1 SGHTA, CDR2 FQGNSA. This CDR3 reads CASSLVAGRNTQYF. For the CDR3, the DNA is TGTGCCAGCAGCTTAGTGGCAGGGAGGAATACGCAGTATTTT.

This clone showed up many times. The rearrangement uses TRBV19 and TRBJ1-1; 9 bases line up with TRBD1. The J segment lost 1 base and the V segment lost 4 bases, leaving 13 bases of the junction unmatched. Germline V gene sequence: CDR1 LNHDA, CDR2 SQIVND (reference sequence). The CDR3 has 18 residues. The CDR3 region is CASSRRGTGIIGNTEAFF. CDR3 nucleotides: TGTGCCAGTAGTAGACGCGGGACAGGGATCATCGGGAACACTGAAGCTTTCTTT.